This T cell receptor (beta chain) appears in the sequencing data of a study of blood T cell repertoires in COVID-19. Enrolled through a virtual design, the participants were between roughly 18 and 89 years of age and came from roughly 22 US areas. The study assigned cohorts using participant-reported clinical history. Resolution of symptoms, clearance, or two negative PCRs was present in recovered Cohort 3 donors. From germline, CDR1 is SEHNR and CDR2 FQNEAQ (reference sequence). The CDR3 is 15 residues long. V gave up 5 bases and J gave up 4 bases; unmatched junction bases: 10. This clone has just one count. Per the original data handling: Reference gene primer amplification gave nucleated cell count estimates. The data were produced by immunoSEQ multiplex PCR, yet TCRdb's version contains in-frame clones alone and is incomplete. The V and J calls and clone size are taken from that table; D and trimming were inferred from the DNA. The table shows over 200,000 clones, with roughly 89% occurring only once.

Input material: PBMCs or T cells enriched from blood (not recorded which). This rearrangement joins TRBV7-9 to TRBJ1-1, with TRBD1 matching over 7 bases. This clonotype was obtained from a man aged 35 to 55 who had recovered from COVID-19. The CDR3 nucleotides read TGTGCCAGCAGCCTATACAGGGGTGGGAGCACTGAAGCTTTCTTT. It specifies CASSLYRGGSTEAFF.